This TCR beta chain is drawn from a study of CD8 T cells in Susac syndrome (dated by TCRdb to the late 2010s). At the level of the whole study: Whether CD8+ T cell activation and differentiation in Susac syndrome was antigen driven was tested using repertoire sequencing. Clonality of the CD8+ T cell repertoire was compared between over ten healthy donors, approximately 14 Susac syndrome patients and some 15 multiple sclerosis patients.

CDR1 and CDR2 are drawn from the germline V gene (reference sequence): SEHNR, FQNEAQ. Clipping removes 4 bases from V and 2 bases from J, with 5 as the unmatched junction base count. Measured from the cysteine to the phenylalanine, the CDR3 is 15 residues long. Here the CDR3 DNA is all that survives: 45 bases in frame from base 1. Overall study results and their limits: The number of individuals in the TCR sequencing and HLA analysis was recognized as being relatively small.

On this clonotype: Its antigen target is currently unknown. Base-call qualities are not available, and no considerably larger clone is one nucleotide away.

RNA was extracted using the RNeasy kit, and roughly 0.45 to 1 microgram was reverse transcribed with random hexamers. The immunoSEQ multiplex PCR assay, which covers 54 Vbeta and 13 Jbeta segments, was used to amplify TCR beta CDR3 regions. PCR amplification bias was corrected by using a synthetic template baseline for primer optimization and computational correction. Per the original workflow: Only productive sequences were kept, with reads annotated to V, D and J genes according to IMGT and analyzed in immunoSEQ Analyzer. To calculate clonality, Shannon entropy was normalized by log2 of the number of productive unique sequences and then subtracted from one. For each patient and control, public and private clones were evaluated among the 100 most prevalent clones. Clones were defined as Susac-specific if absent from the healthy and MS cohorts, from some 1,000 published viral clones and from other ImmuneACCESS disease sequences. TCRdb applied fastp at Q25 and MiXCR to the public reads, then kept only in-frame beta chains. Rows are combined by CDR3 protein, so each entry shows the most common genes and DNA. The authors' filters were not applied to this entry. This sample has 150,000 to 180,000 distinct CDR3 sequences in its table, and approximately 93% of those were observed once. The ten top clones hold around 0.21% of the sample.

High-throughput TCR beta sequencing profiled peripheral blood CD8+ and CD4+ T cells from healthy donors, Susac syndrome patients and multiple sclerosis patients. Multiple sclerosis controls were treatment-naive patients with stable or active relapsing-remitting disease fulfilling revised McDonald criteria. Bulk CD8+ and CD4+ T cells were purified by magnetic negative isolation, while CD8+ TEMRA cells were enriched using FACS. Blood was drawn into EDTA tubes, processed within 24 hours, and PBMCs were isolated by density gradient centrifugation. PBMCs destined for TCR sequencing were cryopreserved in liquid nitrogen and later thawed in a 37 °C water bath. A purity of at least 90% was achieved for sorted or isolated CD4+, CD8+ and CD8+ TEMRA cells.

The sequence links TRBV7-9 to TRBJ2-3, and 8 junction bases match TRBD1. The source of this sequence is a human donor with multiple sclerosis. The sample taken for sequencing was CD8+ T cells from PBMCs. The DNA is as follows: TGTGCCAGCAGCTCGGACAGGGAGGTCACAGATACGCAGTATTTT. Protein translation: CASSSDREVTDTQYF.